Following are 17 T cell receptor beta chains from one sample sequenced in a study of circulating and synovial CD4+ cells in juvenile arthritis. TCRdb's table, derived via immunoSEQ multiplex PCR, lists solely in-frame clones and lacks some. The sample includes around 31,000 clones, 95% to 96% of them seen just once. Material: CD4+ T cells from blood. All receptors come from a human donor with juvenile idiopathic arthritis.

The chain joins TRBV30 to TRBJ1-3; possible D gene TRBD1, 5 bases. The CDR3 covers 14 residues. Germline V lookup: CDR1 GTSNPN, CDR2 SVGIG (reference sequence). V was clipped by 2 bases and J by 4 bases, with 12 bases between them. The CDR3 sequence: CAWSRPGGGNTIYF. The CDR3 nucleotides are TGTGCCTGGAGTCGGCCCGGGGGAGGAAACACCATATATTTT.

This clone occurred once. CDR3 bases: TGTGCCTGGAGTGTAAATGGGGCCACTGAAGCTTTCTTT. This sequence encodes CAWSVNGATEAFF. The chain combines TRBV30 with TRBJ1-1, with D perhaps matching TRBD1 (5 bases). Germline V gives CDR1 GTSNPN, CDR2 SVGIG (reference sequence). There are 13 residues in the CDR3. Trimming removed 0 bases at V and 4 bases at J, with 9 bases between.

In its sample, this clone was seen once. The chain combines TRBV6-1 with TRBJ1-6, with 7 bases lining up with TRBD1. CDR3 length equals 16 residues. The trim removed 2 bases at V and 7 bases at J, leaving 8 bases unmatched. CDR1 MNHNS and CDR2 SASEGT come from the germline V gene. CDR3 coding DNA: TGTGCCAGCAGTGAATGGGGACAGTCGCTCAATTCACCCCTCCACTTT. Its protein is CASSEWGQSLNSPLHF.

The rearrangement joins TRBV25-1 to TRBJ1-2, with a possible D match to TRBD1 (6 bases). Germline V gene data show CDR1 as MGHDK and CDR2 as SYGVNS. This CDR3 has 14 amino acids. Trimming left V 4 bases short and J 4 bases short, with 13 bases between. The DNA for the CDR3 is TGTGCCAGCAGTGCACACAGGGACGGCTATGGCTACACCTTC. Translation: CASSAHRDGYGYTF.

The chain recombines TRBV6-5 with TRBJ1-2, with TRBD1 matching over 12 bases. V was pared by 4 bases and J by 3 bases, with 6 bases of the junction left unmatched. This CDR3 region has 16 residues. Germline values: CDR1 MNHEY, CDR2 SVGAGI. The CDR3 reads CASSSRDRGQDYGYTF. The CDR3 DNA sequence: TGTGCCAGCAGTTCCCGGGACAGGGGGCAGGACTATGGCTACACCTTC.

The chain uses TRBV7-2 and TRBJ1-3, with D unresolved. Germline CDR1 is SGHTA and CDR2 is FQGNSA. CDR3 size: 16 residues. The V and J ends lost 1 base and 1 base respectively, with 11 bases between them. CDR3 DNA sequence: TGTGCCAGCAGCTTAGTCGCCCAAGCTTCTGGAAACACCATATATTTT. It encodes CASSLVAQASGNTIYF.

The genes are TRBV25-1 and TRBJ1-2; D gene ambiguous. Germline CDR1 and CDR2: MGHDK and SYGVNS. This CDR3 has 13 residues. The V end was cut by 4 bases, the J end by 3 bases, with 9 bases between. In DNA, the CDR3 is TGTGCCAGCAGTGGATCCAGTTACTATGGCTACACCTTC. Its protein is CASSGSSYYGYTF.

This rearrangement joins TRBV5-1 to TRBJ1-2, with 7 bases lining up with TRBD1. Trimming cost V 0 bases and J 4 bases; bases outside gene matches: 6. Germline CDR1 is SGHRS and CDR2 is YFSETQ. The CDR3 runs 15 residues. CDR3: CASSLAWTGSYGYTF. In nucleotides, the CDR3 is TGCGCCAGCAGCTTGGCCTGGACAGGCAGCTATGGCTACACCTTC.

The CDR3 reads CATAVGGSIDEQFF. CDR3 sequence (DNA): TGTGCCACCGCGGTGGGCGGGAGTATCGATGAGCAGTTCTTC. The chain couples TRBV10-3 to TRBJ2-1; the match to TRBD2 covers 7 bases. The CDR3 has 14 residues. The germline CDR1 and CDR2 sequences are ENHRY and SYGVKD. Trimming cost V 10 bases and J 8 bases; bases outside gene matches: 14.

V is TRBV2 and J is TRBJ1-4; the match to TRBD1 covers 10 bases. CDR3 size: 14 residues. Germline CDR1 and CDR2: SNHLY and FYNNEI. The ends lost 8 bases at V and 8 bases at J; junction bases unmatched: 8. The CDR3: CASRWTGGEEKLFF. The CDR3 nucleotides read TGTGCCAGCCGATGGACAGGGGGAGAGGAAAAACTGTTTTTT.

This chain uses TRBV28 with TRBJ2-7; 13 nucleotides line up with TRBD2. The J segment lost 5 bases and the V segment lost 3 bases, leaving 4 bases of the junction unmatched. This CDR3 has 15 amino acids. Germline V CDR1 and CDR2: MDHEN, SYDVKM. CDR3 amino acids: CASSFGLAGADEQYF. For the CDR3, the DNA is TGTGCCAGCAGTTTCGGACTAGCGGGAGCCGACGAGCAGTACTTC.

This chain links TRBV6-1 with TRBJ1-2; D may be TRBD1 (6 bases). Trimming shortened V by 11 bases and J by 3 bases, and 19 bases separated the two germline ends. There are 14 residues in the CDR3. Germline V gene sequence: CDR1 MNHNS, CDR2 SASEGT. The DNA for the CDR3 is TGTGCCTCCGTCTCCCCACAGGGAGACTATGGCTACACCTTC. Its translation: CASVSPQGDYGYTF.

The chain employs TRBV6-1 and TRBJ1-1, with D unclear. The ends were cut back, 0 bases at V and 4 bases at J, with 15 bases in the middle. CDR1 is MNHNS and CDR2 is SASEGT in the germline V gene. The CDR3 contains 16 residues. The CDR3 DNA reads as TGTGCCAGCAGTGAAGCCACGGGTTATTCTGGCACTGAAGCTTTCTTT. Protein: CASSEATGYSGTEAFF.

This rearrangement joins TRBV7-3 to TRBJ2-1; TRBD2 matches 9 bases. After removal of 6 bases from V and 7 bases from J, the junction contained 10 bases not matched to a gene. The length of the CDR3 is 15 residues. The germline V gene has CDR1 SGHTA and CDR2 FQGTGA. For the CDR3, the DNA is TGTGCCAGCAGGATAGGTAGCGGGAGTGGAAATGAGCAGTTCTTC. Its translation: CASRIGSGSGNEQFF.

J is TRBJ1-2 and V is TRBV19; D is uncertain. Trimming stripped 3 bases from V and 7 bases from J, with 9 bases between. CDR1 LNHDA and CDR2 SQIVND come from the germline V gene (reference sequence). There are 12 residues in the CDR3. The CDR3 here is CASSIHRGGYTF. The DNA for the CDR3 is TGTGCCAGTAGTATCCATCGGGGTGGCTACACCTTC.

The gene calls are TRBV2 and TRBJ2-5, with 7 bases aligning to TRBD1. The V gene end was trimmed by 6 bases and the J gene end by 1 base; junction bases not matched to a gene: 2. Germline loops: CDR1 SNHLY, CDR2 FYNNEI. The CDR3 sequence is 13 residues long. The CDR3 coding sequence is TGTGCCAGCAGGGGGACAGTCCAAGAGACCCAGTACTTC. This sequence encodes CASRGTVQETQYF.

This sequence joins TRBV2 and TRBJ1-1; D gene ambiguous. Per the germline V gene, CDR1 is SNHLY and CDR2 is FYNNEI. The V gene lost 3 bases and the J gene lost 5 bases, with 10 bases spanning the gap. CDR3 length equals 13 residues. The CDR3 nucleotides are TGTGCCAGCAGTGATTGGGCCTCTACTGAAGCTTTCTTT. Its protein product is CASSDWASTEAFF.